This T cell receptor beta chain is from a study of technical replicates of blood from four donors. The CDR3 length is 15 residues. V was cut by 0 bases and J by 2 bases, with 11 bases left in between. Germline CDR1 is GTSNPN and CDR2 is SVGIG (reference sequence). Clones were read by immunoSEQ multiplex PCR, and TCRdb kept only the in-frame ones, dropping some. This sample carries around 68,000 clones, 91% of them seen once, and the ten largest clones take 0.35% to 0.45%. The sequencing sample was made of T cells isolated from PBMCs. The chain recombines TRBV30 with TRBJ1-3; D might be TRBD1 (6 bases). The TCR sequence derives from a human donor in good health. Some clones in this sample may be carry-over from other donors' samples. CDR3 sequence: CAWSVRAGAGNTIYF. CDR3 bases: TGTGCCTGGAGTGTACGGGCAGGGGCTGGAAACACCATATATTTT.